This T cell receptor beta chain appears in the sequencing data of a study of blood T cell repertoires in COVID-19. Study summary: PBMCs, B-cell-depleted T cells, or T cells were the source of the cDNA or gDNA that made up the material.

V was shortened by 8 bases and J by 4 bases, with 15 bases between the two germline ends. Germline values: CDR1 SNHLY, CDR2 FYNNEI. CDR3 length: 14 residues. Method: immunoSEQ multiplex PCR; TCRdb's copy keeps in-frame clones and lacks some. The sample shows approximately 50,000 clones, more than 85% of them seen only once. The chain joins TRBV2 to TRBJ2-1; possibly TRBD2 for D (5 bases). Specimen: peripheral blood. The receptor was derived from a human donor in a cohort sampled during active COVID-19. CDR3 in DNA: TGTGCCAGCGTTCCGCAGCGGCAATACAATGAGCAGTTCTTC. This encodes CASVPQRQYNEQFF. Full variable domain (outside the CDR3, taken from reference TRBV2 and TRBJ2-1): EPEVTQTPSHQVTQMGQEVILRCVPISNHLYFYWYRQILGQKVEFLVSFYNNEISEKSEIFDDQFSVERPDGSNFTLKIRSTKLEDSAMYFCASVPQRQYNEQFFGPGTRLTVL.